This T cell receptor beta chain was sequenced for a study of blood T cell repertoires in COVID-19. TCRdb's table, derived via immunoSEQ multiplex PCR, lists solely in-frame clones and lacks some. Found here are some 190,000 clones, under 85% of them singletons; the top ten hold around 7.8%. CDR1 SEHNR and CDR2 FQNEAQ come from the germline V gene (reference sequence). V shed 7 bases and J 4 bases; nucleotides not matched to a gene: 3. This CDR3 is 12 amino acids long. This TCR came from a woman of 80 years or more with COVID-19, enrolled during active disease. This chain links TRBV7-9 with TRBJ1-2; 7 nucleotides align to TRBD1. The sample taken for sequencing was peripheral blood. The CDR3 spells CASNRDSYGYTF. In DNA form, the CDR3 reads TGTGCCAGCAACCGGGACAGCTATGGCTACACCTTC.